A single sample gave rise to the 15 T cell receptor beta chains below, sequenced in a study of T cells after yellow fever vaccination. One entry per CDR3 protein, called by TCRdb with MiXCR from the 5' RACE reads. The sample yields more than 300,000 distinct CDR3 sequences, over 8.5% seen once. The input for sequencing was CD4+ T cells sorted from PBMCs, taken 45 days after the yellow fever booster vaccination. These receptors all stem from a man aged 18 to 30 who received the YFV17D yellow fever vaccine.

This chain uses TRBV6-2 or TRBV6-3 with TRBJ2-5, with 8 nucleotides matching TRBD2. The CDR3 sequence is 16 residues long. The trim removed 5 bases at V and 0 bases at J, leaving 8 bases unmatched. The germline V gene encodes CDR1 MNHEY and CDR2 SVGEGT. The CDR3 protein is CASSVWRGVYQETQYF. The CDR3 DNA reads TGTGCCAGCAGTGTATGGCGGGGGGTTTACCAAGAGACCCAGTACTTC.

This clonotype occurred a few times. Here the CDR3 reads CASRRDQRTGGHEQFF. For the CDR3, the DNA is TGTGCCAGCAGACGTGATCAGAGGACAGGAGGTCATGAGCAGTTCTTC. The V call is TRBV6-2 or TRBV6-3, the J call TRBJ2-1, with TRBD1 matching 7 bases. Germline CDR1 is MNHEY and CDR2 is SVGEGT. J gave up 8 bases and V 6 bases, and 16 bases lay outside the gene matches. This CDR3 has 16 amino acids.

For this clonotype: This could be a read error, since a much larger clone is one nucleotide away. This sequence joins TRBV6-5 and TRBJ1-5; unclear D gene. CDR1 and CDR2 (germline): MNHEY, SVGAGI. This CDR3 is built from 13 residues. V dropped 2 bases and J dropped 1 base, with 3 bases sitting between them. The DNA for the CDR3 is TGTGCCAGCAGTTACGGGAGCAATCAGCCCCAGCATTTT. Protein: CASSYGSNQPQHF.

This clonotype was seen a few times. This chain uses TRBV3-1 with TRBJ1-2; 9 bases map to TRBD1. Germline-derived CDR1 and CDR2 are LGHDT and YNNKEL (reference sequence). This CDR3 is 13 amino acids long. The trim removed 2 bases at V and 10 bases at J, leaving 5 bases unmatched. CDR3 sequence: CASSQRTGAYYTF. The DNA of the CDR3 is TGTGCCAGCAGCCAACGGACAGGGGCATACTACACCTTC.

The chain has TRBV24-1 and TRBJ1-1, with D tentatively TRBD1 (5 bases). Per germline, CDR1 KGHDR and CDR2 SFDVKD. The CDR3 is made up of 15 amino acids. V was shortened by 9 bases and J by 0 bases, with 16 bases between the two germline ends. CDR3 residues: CATSGEDGMNTEAFF. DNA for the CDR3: TGTGCCACCTCGGGGGAGGACGGAATGAACACTGAAGCTTTCTTT.

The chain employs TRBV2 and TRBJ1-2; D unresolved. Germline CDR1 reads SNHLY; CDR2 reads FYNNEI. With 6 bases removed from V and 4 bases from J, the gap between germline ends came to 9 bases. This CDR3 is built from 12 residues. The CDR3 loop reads CASRDLGYGYTF. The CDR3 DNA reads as TGTGCCAGCAGGGATTTGGGCTATGGCTACACCTTC. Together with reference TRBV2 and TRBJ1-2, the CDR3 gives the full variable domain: EPEVTQTPSHQVTQMGQEVILRCVPISNHLYFYWYRQILGQKVEFLVSFYNNEISEKSEIFDDQFSVERPDGSNFTLKIRSTKLEDSAMYFCASRDLGYGYTFGSGTRLTVV.

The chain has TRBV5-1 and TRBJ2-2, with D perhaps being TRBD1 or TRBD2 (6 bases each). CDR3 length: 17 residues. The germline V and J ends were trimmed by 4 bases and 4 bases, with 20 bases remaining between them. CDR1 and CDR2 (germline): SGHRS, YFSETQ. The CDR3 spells CASSRTTEGGGTGELFF. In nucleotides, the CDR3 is TGCGCCAGCAGCCGTACCACAGAGGGGGGCGGCACCGGGGAGCTGTTTTTT.

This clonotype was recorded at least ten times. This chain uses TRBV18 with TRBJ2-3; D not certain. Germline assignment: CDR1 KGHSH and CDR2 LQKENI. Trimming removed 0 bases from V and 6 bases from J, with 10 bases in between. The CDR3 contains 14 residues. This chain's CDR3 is CASSPPGKPDTQYF. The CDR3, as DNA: TGTGCCAGCTCACCACCGGGAAAACCCGATACGCAGTATTTT.

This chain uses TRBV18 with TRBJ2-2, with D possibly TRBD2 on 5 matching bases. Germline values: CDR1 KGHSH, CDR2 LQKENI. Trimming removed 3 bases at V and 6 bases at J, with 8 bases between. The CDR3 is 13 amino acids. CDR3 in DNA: TGTGCCAGCTCACCTTCCGGGGCCGGGGAGCTGTTTTTT. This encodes CASSPSGAGELFF.

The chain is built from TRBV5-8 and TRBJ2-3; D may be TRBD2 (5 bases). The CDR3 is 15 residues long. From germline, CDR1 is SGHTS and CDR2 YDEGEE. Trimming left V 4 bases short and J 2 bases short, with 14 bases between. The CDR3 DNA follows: TGTGCCAGCAGCCGAGGACTTTACTACACAGATACGCAGTATTTT. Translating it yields CASSRGLYYTDTQYF.

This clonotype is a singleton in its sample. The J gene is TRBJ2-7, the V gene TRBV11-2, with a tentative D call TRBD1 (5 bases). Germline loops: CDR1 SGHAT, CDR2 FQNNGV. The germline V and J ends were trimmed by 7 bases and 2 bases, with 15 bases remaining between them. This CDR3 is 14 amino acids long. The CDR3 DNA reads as TGTGCCAGCACCAAAAGGCCACAGGCCTACGAGCAGTACTTC. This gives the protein CASTKRPQAYEQYF.

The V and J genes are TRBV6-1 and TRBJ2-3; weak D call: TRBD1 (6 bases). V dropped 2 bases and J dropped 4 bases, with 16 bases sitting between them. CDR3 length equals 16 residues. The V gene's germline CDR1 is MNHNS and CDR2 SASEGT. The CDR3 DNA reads TGTGCCAGCAGTGAATGGACAGCTATAGAGTCAGATACGCAGTATTTT. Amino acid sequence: CASSEWTAIESDTQYF.

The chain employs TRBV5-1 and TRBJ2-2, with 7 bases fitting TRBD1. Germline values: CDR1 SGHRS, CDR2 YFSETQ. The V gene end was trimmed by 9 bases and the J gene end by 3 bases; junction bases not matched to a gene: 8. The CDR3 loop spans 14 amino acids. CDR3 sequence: CATRRTGDTGELFF. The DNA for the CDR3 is TGCGCCACCAGAAGGACAGGAGACACCGGGGAGCTGTTTTTT.

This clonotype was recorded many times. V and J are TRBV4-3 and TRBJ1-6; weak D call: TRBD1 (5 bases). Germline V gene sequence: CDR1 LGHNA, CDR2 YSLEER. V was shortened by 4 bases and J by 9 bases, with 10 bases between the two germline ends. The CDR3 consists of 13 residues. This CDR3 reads CASSPEGFSPLHF. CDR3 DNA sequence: TGCGCCAGCAGCCCCGAGGGGTTTTCACCCCTCCACTTT.

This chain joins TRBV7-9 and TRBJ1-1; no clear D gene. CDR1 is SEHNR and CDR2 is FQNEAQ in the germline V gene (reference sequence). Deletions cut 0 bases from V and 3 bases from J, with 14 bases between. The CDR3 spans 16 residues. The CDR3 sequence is CASSLAGQSGYTEAFF. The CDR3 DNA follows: TGTGCCAGCAGCTTAGCCGGGCAGAGCGGGTACACTGAAGCTTTCTTT.